Presented here are 23 T cell receptor beta chains from one specimen sequenced in a study of cytomegalovirus exposure and HLA in healthy donors. It was with 60 Vbeta and 13 Jbeta primers that the PCR ran. Here immunoSEQ multiplex PCR was the method, and the copy in TCRdb shows in-frame clones only, minus some. This sample has around 110,000 clones; 70% to 80% occur once, and the top ten carry approximately 3%. Material for sequencing was PBMCs. These receptors all come from a woman aged 18-29 years in good health and CMV-seropositive.

This chain uses TRBV11-3 with TRBJ1-4; possible D gene TRBD1, 6 bases. V lost 0 bases to trimming and J lost 6 bases, with 11 bases between them. The germline V gene encodes CDR1 SGHNT and CDR2 YENEEA. This CDR3 region has 15 residues. The CDR3 coding sequence is TGTGCCAGCAGCTTAGAGTTACAGGGAGATGAAAAACTGTTTTTT. This encodes CASSLELQGDEKLFF. The complete variable domain, with remaining parts taken from reference TRBV11-3 and TRBJ1-4, reads EAGVVQSPRYKIIEKKQPVAFWCNPISGHNTLYWYLQNLGQGPELLIRYENEEAVDDSQLPKDRFSAERLKGVDSTLKIQPAELGDSAVYLCASSLELQGDEKLFFGSGTQLSVL.

This clone has a single count. The chain employs TRBV6-4 and TRBJ2-3; no reliable D call. Germline CDR1 MRHNA, CDR2 SNTAGT. Trimming shortened V by 3 bases and J by 0 bases, and 7 bases separated the two germline ends. CDR3 length: 14 amino acids. CDR3 DNA: TGTGCCAGCAGTGATCAAGCTAGCACAGATACGCAGTATTTT. Its protein product is CASSDQASTDTQYF.

The genes are TRBV11-2 and TRBJ1-4; perhaps TRBD1 as D (6 bases). With 1 base removed from V and 5 bases from J, the gap between germline ends came to 14 bases. The length of the CDR3 is 16 residues. The germline CDR1 and CDR2 sequences are SGHAT and FQNNGV. As DNA, the CDR3 is TGTGCCAGCAGCTTAGTATTCGGACAGATGAATGAAAAACTGTTTTTT. It is translated as CASSLVFGQMNEKLFF.

The chain links TRBV4-1 to TRBJ1-1, with D uncertain. There are 17 residues in the CDR3. The V end was cut by 2 bases, the J end by 0 bases, with 16 bases between. In germline, CDR1 is MGHRA, CDR2 YSYEKL. The CDR3 region has the DNA TGCGCCAGCAGCCAAATTGGCCGCGGGAGGATGAACACTGAAGCTTTCTTT. It translates to CASSQIGRGRMNTEAFF.

The chain recombines TRBV18 with TRBJ1-2, with D maybe TRBD1 (5 bases). From germline, CDR1 is KGHSH and CDR2 LQKENI. CDR3 length equals 15 residues. Deletions cut 1 base from V and 6 bases from J, with 15 bases between. CDR3 residues: CASSPHPTAIDGYTF. CDR3 DNA: TGTGCCAGCTCACCACATCCGACAGCGATTGATGGCTACACCTTC. Based on the CDR3 plus reference TRBV18 and TRBJ1-2, the full variable domain is NAGVMQNPRHLVRRRGQEARLRCSPMKGHSHVYWYRQLPEEGLKFMVYLQKENIIDESGMPKERFSAEFPKEGPSILRIQQVVRGDSAAYFCASSPHPTAIDGYTFGSGTRLTVV.

The CDR3 is CASSWGSAAHGYTF. CDR3 in DNA: TGTGCCAGCAGCTGGGGCTCGGCAGCCCATGGCTACACCTTC. The chain uses TRBV5-6 and TRBJ1-2, with a possible D match to TRBD1 (5 bases). V was trimmed by 3 bases and J by 6 bases, leaving 15 bases between them. The CDR3 covers 14 residues. CDR1 is SGHDT, CDR2 YYEEEE, per germline.

Points on this clone: The junction and the germline gene differ at one end; a read error may be behind it. The chain employs TRBV7-2 and TRBJ1-2; D might be TRBD1 (5 bases). The CDR3 is made up of 17 amino acids. CDR1 SGHTA and CDR2 FQGNSA come from the germline V gene. CDR3 sequence: CVSSLAGTLSGNYGYTF. CDR3 nucleotide sequence: TGTGTCAGCAGCCTTGCCGGGACTCTCAGCGGCAACTATGGCTACACCTTC.

The chain recombines TRBV5-1 with TRBJ2-5, with TRBD1 matching 11 bases. V dropped 1 base and J dropped 4; count of bases not matched to a gene: 6. The CDR3 has 16 residues. Looked up from germline, CDR1 is SGHRS and CDR2 is YFSETQ. CDR3 loop: CASSLWDRGIGETQYF. CDR3 DNA: TGCGCCAGCAGCTTGTGGGACAGGGGGATAGGAGAGACCCAGTACTTC.

About this clone: Other DNA sequences within the sample encode an identical CDR3. The chain uses TRBV19 and TRBJ2-1; 11 bases line up with TRBD2. Per the germline V gene, CDR1 is LNHDA and CDR2 is SQIVND (reference sequence). CDR3 size: 15 residues. J gave up 4 bases and V 5 bases, and 4 bases lay outside the gene matches. The chain's CDR3 is CASSVSGREYNEQFF. The CDR3 bases are TGTGCCAGTAGTGTTAGCGGGAGGGAATACAATGAGCAGTTCTTC.

The V call is TRBV19, the J call TRBJ1-5, with 10 bases matching TRBD1. The V gene's germline CDR1 is LNHDA and CDR2 SQIVND (reference sequence). J gave up 3 bases and V 7 bases, and 9 bases lay outside the gene matches. This CDR3 has 16 residues. CDR3 nucleotide sequence: TGTGCCAGTATTTCCTCCGGGACAGGGGACAATCAGCCCCAGCATTTT. Translated: CASISSGTGDNQPQHF.

The rearrangement links TRBV14 to TRBJ1-5; D may be TRBD1 (5 bases). The CDR3 covers 16 residues. The germline gives CDR1 SGHDN, CDR2 FVKESK. The ends were cut back, 0 bases at V and 3 bases at J, with 12 bases in the middle. The CDR3 DNA sequence: TGTGCCAGCAGCCAAGAAGGGGCCAGGGTCAATCAGCCCCAGCATTTT. It yields the protein CASSQEGARVNQPQHF.

The CDR3 nucleotides are TGTGCCATCAGTGAGGTGGCTAGCGAAAACACCGGGGAGCTGTTTTTT. Encoded protein: CAISEVASENTGELFF. The rearrangement joins TRBV10-3 to TRBJ2-2; D perhaps matches TRBD2 (6 bases). The V end lost 2 bases, the J end lost 2 bases, and 12 bases lay between the germline ends. There are 16 residues in the CDR3. Looked up from germline, CDR1 is ENHRY and CDR2 is SYGVKD.

This clone was counted only a few times. The gene calls are TRBV18 and TRBJ1-1; 10 nucleotides line up with TRBD1. The V gene end was trimmed by 2 bases and the J gene end by 1 base; junction bases not matched to a gene: 4. Germline V lookup: CDR1 KGHSH, CDR2 LQKENI. The CDR3 has 16 residues. The CDR3 spells CASSPRDRGGNTEAFF. The CDR3 coding sequence is TGTGCCAGCTCACCAAGGGACAGGGGAGGGAACACTGAAGCTTTCTTT. The variable domain in full, with the rest retrieved from reference TRBV18 and TRBJ1-1, is NAGVMQNPRHLVRRRGQEARLRCSPMKGHSHVYWYRQLPEEGLKFMVYLQKENIIDESGMPKERFSAEFPKEGPSILRIQQVVRGDSAAYFCASSPRDRGGNTEAFFGQGTRLTVV.

J is TRBJ2-7 and V is TRBV6-5, with a tentative D call TRBD2 (6 bases). This CDR3 is 14 amino acids long. Germline loops: CDR1 MNHEY, CDR2 SVGAGI. The V end lost 4 bases, the J end lost 4 bases, and 14 bases lay between the germline ends. This CDR3 is CASSFRGLFYEQYF. CDR3 nucleotide sequence: TGTGCCAGCAGTTTCCGGGGACTTTTTTACGAGCAGTACTTC.

CDR3 in amino acids: CASSPPWGLAGSPIQYF. As DNA, the CDR3 is TGTGCCAGCAGCCCTCCCTGGGGACTAGCGGGATCACCCATTCAGTACTTC. This chain connects TRBV7-8 to TRBJ2-4; TRBD2 aligns across 13 bases. V lost 5 bases, J lost 9 bases, and 13 bases stayed unmatched. The CDR3 covers 17 residues. Germline assignment: CDR1 SGHVS and CDR2 FQNEAQ.

This clone showed up just once. The chain couples TRBV2 to TRBJ1-5; D is unresolved. This CDR3 contains 15 residues. Germline V gene sequence: CDR1 SNHLY, CDR2 FYNNEI. Trimming stripped 7 bases from V and 5 bases from J, with 18 bases between. The CDR3 here is CASTRGSGVDQPQHF. The DNA for the CDR3 is TGTGCCAGCACTCGCGGGTCCGGGGTGGATCAGCCCCAGCATTTT.

The chain carries TRBV25-1 and TRBJ2-4; 7 bases are a match to TRBD1. Trimming took 6 bases from V and 0 from J; bases not matched to a gene: 5. The CDR3 covers 15 residues. Germline CDR1 is MGHDK and CDR2 is SYGVNS. The CDR3 DNA is TGTGCCAGCAGCCGGGACAGACTAGCCAAAAACATTCAGTACTTC. It yields the protein CASSRDRLAKNIQYF.

The chain employs TRBV19 and TRBJ1-2, with D tentatively TRBD1 (6 bases). This CDR3 is 12 amino acids long. Deletions cut 5 bases from V and 8 bases from J, with 12 bases between. Germline loops: CDR1 LNHDA, CDR2 SQIVND (reference sequence). This chain's CDR3 is CASSSGAWGYTF. The CDR3 nucleotides are TGTGCCAGTAGTTCAGGGGCGTGGGGCTACACCTTC.

The count of this clone is one. V and J are TRBV6-4 and TRBJ2-7; TRBD2 agrees at 8 bases. V shed 2 bases, J shed 4 bases, and the junction held 7 bases outside the gene matches. This CDR3 is built from 15 residues. CDR1 is MRHNA and CDR2 is SNTAGT in the germline V gene. The CDR3: CASSDRPAGVYEQYF. As DNA, the CDR3 is TGTGCCAGCAGTGACCGGCCAGCGGGGGTGTACGAGCAGTACTTC.

V is TRBV7-9 and J is TRBJ2-6; D remains ambiguous. V lost 7 bases to trimming and J lost 1 base, with 2 bases between them. Germline V gene sequence: CDR1 SEHNR, CDR2 FQNEAQ (reference sequence). The CDR3 has 12 amino acids. The CDR3 sequence: CASTSGANVLTF. CDR3 sequence (DNA): TGTGCCAGCACATCTGGGGCCAACGTCCTGACTTTC.

The chain links TRBV9 to TRBJ2-1; perhaps TRBD1 as D (5 bases). The CDR3 runs to 17 residues. Per germline, CDR1 SGDLS and CDR2 YYNGEE. V lost 0 bases and J 4 bases, leaving 17 bases between the germline ends. The CDR3 nucleotides read TGTGCCAGCAGCGTAGACTGGGGCAGCGCGAGATACAATGAGCAGTTCTTC. Its translation: CASSVDWGSARYNEQFF.

This clone was seen just once. The V gene is TRBV28, the J gene TRBJ2-5, with 7 bases matching TRBD2. The CDR3 sequence is 16 residues long. Germline V lookup: CDR1 MDHEN, CDR2 SYDVKM. V lost 4 bases to trimming and J lost 4 bases; unmatched junction nucleotides: 12. CDR3 region: CASSSPGGAGIETQYF. As DNA, the CDR3 is TGTGCCAGCAGTTCCCCCGGGGGAGCGGGAATAGAGACCCAGTACTTC. The full variable domain, with the rest looked up from reference TRBV28 and TRBJ2-5, is DVKVTQSSRYLVKRTGEKVFLECVQDMDHENMFWYRQDPGLGLRLIYFSYDVKMKEKGDIPEGYSVSREKKERFSLILESASTNQTSMYLCASSSPGGAGIETQYFGPGTRLLVL.

The chain combines TRBV30 with TRBJ1-5, with 7 bases identical to TRBD1. The CDR3 spans 15 residues. CDR1 is GTSNPN, CDR2 SVGIG, per germline (reference sequence). With V trimmed by 4 bases and J by 4 bases, 10 bases remained unmatched. Here the CDR3 DNA reads TGTGCCTGGACCCAACAGGGGATATGGAATCAGCCCCAGCATTTT. Amino acids: CAWTQQGIWNQPQHF.